Included here is one T cell receptor beta chain sequence, with context. Its antigen is not known. This entry belongs to a study of shared clonotypes between healthy human individuals. About the study: The donor pool was made up of a couple of women and three men aged 18 to 49. Study-level results: As a rule, naive subsets had a larger estimated richness than memory subsets. Sorted-subset sequencing was shown by rarefaction to be incomplete despite large depth.

Original processing notes: ImmunoSEQ output held junction-only sequences without quality scores, so filtering differed. Some clones are missing from TCRdb's copy, which holds only in-frame ones; the method was immunoSEQ multiplex PCR. Clone size and V and J calls were adopted from that table, with D and trimming inferred from the DNA. The sample records roughly 2,300,000 clones, roughly 92% being singletons. V shed 0 bases and J shed 5 bases, with 9 bases lying between them. The CDR3 is 14 residues long. Germline values: CDR1 SGHNT, CDR2 YYREEE (reference sequence). The sequence came from a man between 18 and 35 years old in good health. Some clones in this sample may be carry-over from other donors' samples. Sequenced: naive CD4+ T cells from PBMCs. The subset here: CD45RA+ positively selected. The chain carries TRBV5-4 and TRBJ2-1; D gene unclear. CDR3: CASSLAGQHNEQFF. The CDR3 nucleotides are TGTGCCAGCAGCTTGGCCGGGCAGCACAATGAGCAGTTCTTC.